A selection of T cell receptor beta chains follows, all from one sample in a study of T cell repertoires in cytomegalovirus infection. One entry per CDR3 protein results from TCRdb running MiXCR on the reads. The repertoire consists of more than 75,000 distinct CDR3 sequences, with less than 4.5% occurring once and the leading ten covering about 4.6%. Sequenced: PBMCs. These receptors all come from a human donor in good health (CMV status not recorded). Some clones in this sample may be carry-over from other donors' samples. The CDR3 runs from the conserved cysteine through the conserved F or W. Each record gives: CDR3 length, D gene, clone size, V gene, J gene, CDR3 DNA, CDR3 protein. A D gene is named only where the DNA matches it firmly. Sizes are listed as how often the clone was seen (once, few, many) or a class if it is expanded.

cdr3_length: 13; d_call: NA; clone_size: many; v_call: TRBV6-1; j_call: TRBJ1-2; cdr3_nt: TGTGCCAGCAGTGGATGGGGGAACTATGGCTACACCTTC; cdr3_aa: CASSGWGNYGYTF
cdr3_length: 15; d_call: TRBD2; clone_size: many; v_call: TRBV7-2; j_call: TRBJ2-3; cdr3_nt: TGTGCCAGCAGCTTAGGGCTAGCGGAGACAGATACGCAGTATTTT; cdr3_aa: CASSLGLAETDTQYF
cdr3_length: 13; d_call: NA; clone_size: many; v_call: TRBV12-3/TRBV12-4; j_call: TRBJ2-7; cdr3_nt: TGTGCCAGCAGTCCACAGACAGGAGGCGAGCAGTACTTC; cdr3_aa: CASSPQTGGEQYF
cdr3_length: 12; d_call: NA; clone_size: many; v_call: TRBV6-2/TRBV6-3; j_call: TRBJ2-3; cdr3_nt: TGTGCCAGCGGGGACGTTACAGATACGCAGTATTTT; cdr3_aa: CASGDVTDTQYF
cdr3_length: 14; d_call: TRBD1; clone_size: many; v_call: TRBV2; j_call: TRBJ1-2; cdr3_nt: TGTGCCAGTGCCGGGACAGGGCACAATTATGGCTACACCTTC; cdr3_aa: CASAGTGHNYGYTF
cdr3_length: 16; d_call: NA; clone_size: many; v_call: TRBV14; j_call: TRBJ2-1; cdr3_nt: TGTGCCAGCAGCCGCCTTAAGAAGTCTAGCCACGGTGAGCAGTTCTTC; cdr3_aa: CASSRLKKSSHGEQFF
cdr3_length: 17; d_call: NA; clone_size: many; v_call: TRBV20-1; j_call: TRBJ1-2; cdr3_nt: TGCAGTGCTAGAGTACCAGGGAAAAGAACATCTAACTATGGCTACACCTTC; cdr3_aa: CSARVPGKRTSNYGYTF
cdr3_length: 14; d_call: NA; clone_size: many; v_call: TRBV7-2; j_call: TRBJ2-2; cdr3_nt: TGTGCCAGCAGCTTTTACAAGAACACCGGGGAGCTGTTTTTT; cdr3_aa: CASSFYKNTGELFF
cdr3_length: 13; d_call: NA; clone_size: many; v_call: TRBV20-1; j_call: TRBJ1-3; cdr3_nt: TGCAGTGCTAAGGACCCGGGTGGAAACACCATATATTTT; cdr3_aa: CSAKDPGGNTIYF
cdr3_length: 18; d_call: TRBD1; clone_size: many; v_call: TRBV5-5; j_call: TRBJ1-1; cdr3_nt: TGTGCCAGCAGCTCCCGACAGGGTGGTGTATATTTGGACACTGAAGCTTTCTTT; cdr3_aa: CASSSRQGGVYLDTEAFF
cdr3_length: 14; d_call: NA; clone_size: many; v_call: TRBV18; j_call: TRBJ2-6; cdr3_nt: TGTGCCAGCTCACAGCCCTCTGGGGCCAACGTCCTGACTTTC; cdr3_aa: CASSQPSGANVLTF
cdr3_length: 13; d_call: NA; clone_size: many; v_call: TRBV20-1; j_call: TRBJ1-1; cdr3_nt: TGCAGTGCTCCGATACAACTGAACACTGAAGCTTTCTTT; cdr3_aa: CSAPIQLNTEAFF
cdr3_length: 13; d_call: TRBD1; clone_size: many; v_call: TRBV10-3; j_call: TRBJ1-2; cdr3_nt: TGTGCCAGTGACAGGGGCGATAACTATGGCTACACCTTC; cdr3_aa: CASDRGDNYGYTF
cdr3_length: 12; d_call: NA; clone_size: many; v_call: TRBV19; j_call: TRBJ1-6; cdr3_nt: TGTGCCAGTAGTTTCCACGACTCACCCCTCCACTTT; cdr3_aa: CASSFHDSPLHF
cdr3_length: 14; d_call: TRBD1; clone_size: many; v_call: TRBV28; j_call: TRBJ2-1; cdr3_nt: TGTGCCAGCAGACTGGGGGACAGTTACAATGAGCAGTTCTTC; cdr3_aa: CASRLGDSYNEQFF
cdr3_length: 16; d_call: NA; clone_size: many; v_call: TRBV4-3; j_call: TRBJ1-4; cdr3_nt: TGCGCCAGCAGCCAATATGCCACAGGGTCCGGAGAAAAACTGTTTTTT; cdr3_aa: CASSQYATGSGEKLFF
cdr3_length: 13; d_call: NA; clone_size: many; v_call: TRBV20-1; j_call: TRBJ1-1; cdr3_nt: TGCAGTGCTAGGGTCGGTGGGGGGCTTGAGGCTTTCTTT; cdr3_aa: CSARVGGGLEAFF
cdr3_length: 18; d_call: NA; clone_size: many; v_call: TRBV6-2/TRBV6-3; j_call: TRBJ1-5; cdr3_nt: TGTGCCAGCAGGGCGCCGAGAGACAGCCGACATAGCAATCAGCCCCAGCATTTT; cdr3_aa: CASRAPRDSRHSNQPQHF
cdr3_length: 15; d_call: TRBD1; clone_size: many; v_call: TRBV7-2; j_call: TRBJ1-4; cdr3_nt: TGTGCCAGCAGCTTAGCTGGGACAGGGGAAAGGAAACTGTTTTTT; cdr3_aa: CASSLAGTGERKLFF
cdr3_length: 15; d_call: NA; clone_size: many; v_call: TRBV2; j_call: TRBJ1-6; cdr3_nt: TGTGCCAGCAGGATTAGGACACCATACAATTCACCCCTCCACTTT; cdr3_aa: CASRIRTPYNSPLHF
cdr3_length: 15; d_call: NA; clone_size: many; v_call: TRBV7-3; j_call: TRBJ1-5; cdr3_nt: TGTGCCAGCAGCTTAGCGGCATCTACGCATCAGCCCCAGCATTTT; cdr3_aa: CASSLAASTHQPQHF
cdr3_length: 15; d_call: NA; clone_size: many; v_call: TRBV19; j_call: TRBJ2-6; cdr3_nt: TGTGCCAGTAGTATAATAGGTGGAGGGGCCAACGTCCTGACTTTC; cdr3_aa: CASSIIGGGANVLTF
cdr3_length: 17; d_call: NA; clone_size: many; v_call: TRBV5-5; j_call: TRBJ2-5; cdr3_nt: TGTGTCAGCAGCCACGAGTTGACAGAGAAGTACCAAGAGACCCAGTACTTC; cdr3_aa: CVSSHELTEKYQETQYF
cdr3_length: 15; d_call: NA; clone_size: many; v_call: TRBV7-8; j_call: TRBJ2-7; cdr3_nt: TGTGCCAGCAGCTTAGGGCCCGTCGACTCCTACGAGCAGTACTTC; cdr3_aa: CASSLGPVDSYEQYF
cdr3_length: 15; d_call: TRBD2; clone_size: many; v_call: TRBV7-2; j_call: TRBJ2-7; cdr3_nt: TGTGCCAGCAGCTTAGGGACTAGAGGGCTCTACGAGCAGTACTTC; cdr3_aa: CASSLGTRGLYEQYF
cdr3_length: 15; d_call: NA; clone_size: many; v_call: TRBV12-3/TRBV12-4; j_call: TRBJ1-3; cdr3_nt: TGTGCCAGCAGTTTAGTTCTGATGGCTGGAAACACCATATATTTT; cdr3_aa: CASSLVLMAGNTIYF
cdr3_length: 16; d_call: TRBD1; clone_size: many; v_call: TRBV15; j_call: TRBJ2-7; cdr3_nt: TGTGCCACCAGCAGATCCGGGGACAGGGCTTTCAACGAGCAGTACTTC; cdr3_aa: CATSRSGDRAFNEQYF
cdr3_length: 13; d_call: NA; clone_size: many; v_call: TRBV2; j_call: TRBJ1-5; cdr3_nt: TGTGCCAGCAGGTTTACAGGGAATCAGCCCCAGCATTTT; cdr3_aa: CASRFTGNQPQHF
cdr3_length: 13; d_call: NA; clone_size: many; v_call: TRBV7-3; j_call: TRBJ2-3; cdr3_nt: TGTGCCAGCAGCTTAAACAACATAGGTCCGCAGTATTTT; cdr3_aa: CASSLNNIGPQYF
cdr3_length: 15; d_call: NA; clone_size: many; v_call: TRBV7-2; j_call: TRBJ1-1; cdr3_nt: TGTGCCAGCAGCTTAGCACATGGGGCGTATACTGAAGCTTTCTTT; cdr3_aa: CASSLAHGAYTEAFF
cdr3_length: 14; d_call: NA; clone_size: many; v_call: TRBV7-9; j_call: TRBJ1-2; cdr3_nt: TGTGCCAGCAGCTCTACAACTACTAACTATGGCTACACCTTC; cdr3_aa: CASSSTTTNYGYTF
cdr3_length: 13; d_call: NA; clone_size: many; v_call: TRBV19; j_call: TRBJ1-1; cdr3_nt: TGTGCCAGTGGAACAGGGAGATGGACTGAAGCTTTCTTT; cdr3_aa: CASGTGRWTEAFF
cdr3_length: 15; d_call: NA; clone_size: many; v_call: TRBV20-1; j_call: TRBJ2-2; cdr3_nt: TGCAGTGCTAGAGATCAGCAGCGGAACACCGGGGAGCTGTTTTTT; cdr3_aa: CSARDQQRNTGELFF
cdr3_length: 14; d_call: NA; clone_size: many; v_call: TRBV7-8; j_call: TRBJ2-4; cdr3_nt: TGTGCCAGCAGCAAAGACACCCACAGAAACATTCAGTACTTC; cdr3_aa: CASSKDTHRNIQYF
cdr3_length: 16; d_call: NA; clone_size: many; v_call: TRBV7-8; j_call: TRBJ2-7; cdr3_nt: TGTGCCAGCAGCTTAGTAGCCCGGACTATCATCTACGAGCAGTACTTC; cdr3_aa: CASSLVARTIIYEQYF
cdr3_length: 13; d_call: NA; clone_size: many; v_call: TRBV19; j_call: TRBJ1-6; cdr3_nt: TGTGCCAGTAGTGGGGACCCTTATTCACCCCTCCACTTT; cdr3_aa: CASSGDPYSPLHF
cdr3_length: 15; d_call: NA; clone_size: many; v_call: TRBV6-1; j_call: TRBJ1-1; cdr3_nt: TGTGCCAGCAGTGAATCGTTTGGGCCTCACACTGAAGCTTTCTTT; cdr3_aa: CASSESFGPHTEAFF
cdr3_length: 21; d_call: TRBD2; clone_size: many; v_call: TRBV6-6; j_call: TRBJ2-3; cdr3_nt: TGTGCCAGCAGTTACTTCCTATTTGGGCTAGCGGGGGGGCCGGGCACAGATACGCAGTATTTT; cdr3_aa: CASSYFLFGLAGGPGTDTQYF
cdr3_length: 16; d_call: TRBD1; clone_size: many; v_call: TRBV7-8; j_call: TRBJ1-1; cdr3_nt: TGTGCCAGCAGCCCCCAACAGGGGAGGATGAACACTGAAGCTTTCTTT; cdr3_aa: CASSPQQGRMNTEAFF
cdr3_length: 15; d_call: NA; clone_size: many; v_call: TRBV7-2; j_call: TRBJ1-6; cdr3_nt: TGTGCCAGCAACACCGGGACGGTGGTTAATTCACCCCTCCACTTT; cdr3_aa: CASNTGTVVNSPLHF
cdr3_length: 16; d_call: NA; clone_size: many; v_call: TRBV27; j_call: TRBJ2-6; cdr3_nt: TGTGCCAGCAGTTACGACGGCCTATCTGGGGCCAACGTCCTGACTTTC; cdr3_aa: CASSYDGLSGANVLTF